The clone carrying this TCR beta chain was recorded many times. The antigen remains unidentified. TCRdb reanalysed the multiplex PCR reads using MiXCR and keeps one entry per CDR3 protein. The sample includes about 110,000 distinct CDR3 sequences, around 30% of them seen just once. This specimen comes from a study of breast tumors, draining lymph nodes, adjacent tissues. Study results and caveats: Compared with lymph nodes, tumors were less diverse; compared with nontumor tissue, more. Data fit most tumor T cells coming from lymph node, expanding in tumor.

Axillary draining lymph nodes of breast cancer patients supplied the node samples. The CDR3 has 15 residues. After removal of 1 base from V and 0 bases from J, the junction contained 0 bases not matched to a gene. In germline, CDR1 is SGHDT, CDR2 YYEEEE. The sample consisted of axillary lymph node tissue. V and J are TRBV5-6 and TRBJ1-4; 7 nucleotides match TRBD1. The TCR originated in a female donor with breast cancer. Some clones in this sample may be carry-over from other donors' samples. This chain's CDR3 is CASSLQGATNEKLFF. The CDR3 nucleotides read TGTGCCAGCAGCTTGCAGGGGGCAACTAATGAAAAACTGTTTTTT.